This T cell receptor (beta chain) emerged from a study of OX40 agonist ivuxolimab in advanced cancers. Overall study: Three dose-escalation patients had partial responses: one with hepatocellular carcinoma and two with cutaneous melanoma.

On this clone itself: Antigen: not known. The germline gene is not matched at one end of the junction; a read error may be the cause. Other DNA variants within this sample encode the same CDR3.

This table comes from immunoSEQ multiplex PCR, and its TCRdb copy is limited to in-frame clones, with some not included. The table includes roughly 50,000 clones, approximately 80% detected once. Overall study results and limits: Expanded peripheral T-cell antigen specificity went undetermined.

This CDR3 is built from 13 residues. Per the germline V gene, CDR1 is LNHNV and CDR2 is YYDKDF (reference sequence). This material consisted of CD4+ or CD8+ T cells sorted from blood, taken in a trial of the OX40 agonist ivuxolimab. This TCR derives from an adult with an advanced solid tumor such as melanoma, head and neck, liver or kidney cancer. The chain uses TRBV15 and TRBJ1-3; D remains ambiguous. The CDR3, as DNA: TGCGCCACCAGCAGGCTATCTGGAAACACCATATATTTT. Translation gives CATSRLSGNTIYF.